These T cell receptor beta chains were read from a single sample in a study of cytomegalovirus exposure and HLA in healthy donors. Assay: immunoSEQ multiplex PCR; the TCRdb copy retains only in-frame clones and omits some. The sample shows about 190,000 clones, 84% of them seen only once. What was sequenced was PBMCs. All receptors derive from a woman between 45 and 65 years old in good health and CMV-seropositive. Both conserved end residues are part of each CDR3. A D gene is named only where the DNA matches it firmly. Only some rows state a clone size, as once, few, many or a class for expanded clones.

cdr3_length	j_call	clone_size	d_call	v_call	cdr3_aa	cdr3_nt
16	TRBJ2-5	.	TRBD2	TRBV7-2	CASSLWLAGGQETQYF	TGTGCCAGCAGCTTATGGCTAGCGGGGGGGCAGGAGACCCAGTACTTC
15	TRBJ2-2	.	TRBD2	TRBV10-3	CAMGLAGSNTGELFF	TGTGCCATGGGACTAGCGGGGTCGAACACCGGGGAGCTGTTTTTT
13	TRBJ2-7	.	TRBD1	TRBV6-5	CASSRGQVDEQYF	TGTGCCAGCTCTCGGGGACAGGTGGACGAGCAGTACTTC
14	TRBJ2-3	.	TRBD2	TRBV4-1	CASSPPGLEGTQYF	TGCGCCAGCAGCCCCCCGGGACTAGAAGGTACGCAGTATTTT
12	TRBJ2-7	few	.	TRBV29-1	CSVPSLAGEQYF	TGCAGCGTTCCGTCCTTGGCTGGCGAGCAGTACTTC
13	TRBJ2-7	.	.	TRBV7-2	CASSLANTYEQYF	TGTGCCAGCAGCTTAGCGAACACCTACGAGCAGTACTTC
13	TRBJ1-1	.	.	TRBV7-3	CASSRTTNTEAFF	TGTGCCAGCAGCCGTACAACGAACACTGAAGCTTTCTTT
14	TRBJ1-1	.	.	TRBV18	CASSPRQMDTEAFF	TGTGCCAGCTCACCAAGACAGATGGACACTGAAGCTTTCTTT
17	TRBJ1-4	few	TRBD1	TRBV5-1	CASSLLPPGTGDEKLFF	TGCGCCAGCAGCTTGTTACCCCCCGGGACAGGGGATGAAAAACTGTTTTTT
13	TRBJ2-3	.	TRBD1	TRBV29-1	CSVGQGITDTQYF	TGCAGCGTAGGACAGGGGATCACAGATACGCAGTATTTT
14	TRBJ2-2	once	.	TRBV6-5	CASSYGASTGELFF	TGTGCCAGCAGTTACGGGGCGAGCACCGGGGAGCTGTTTTTT
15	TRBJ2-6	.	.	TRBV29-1	CSVDAGAPGANVLTF	TGCAGCGTTGATGCGGGGGCGCCCGGGGCCAACGTCCTGACTTTC
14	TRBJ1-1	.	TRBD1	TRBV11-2	CASSFRDRDTEAFF	TGTGCCAGCAGCTTCCGGGACAGGGATACTGAAGCTTTCTTT